Listed here is a single T cell receptor beta chain. The antigen is undetermined. The record originates from a study of CD8 T cells in Susac syndrome. Study conclusions and caveats: It was acknowledged in the study that its TCR sequencing and HLA analysis involved a relatively small number of individuals.

Reverse transcription of about 0.45 to 1 ug RNA was performed with random hexamers. TCRdb itself ran the immunoSEQ multiplex PCR reads through MiXCR, one entry per CDR3 protein. The table has about 140,000 distinct CDR3 sequences, roughly 94% seen once. Losses at the gene ends were 6 bases for V and 4 bases for J; bases not matched to a gene: 4. The germline CDR1 and CDR2 sequences are MNHEY and SVGAGI. The CDR3 is 13 residues long. TEMRA cells were FACS-enriched, unlike CD8+ and CD4+ T cells, which were negatively isolated. The gene calls are TRBV6-5 and TRBJ1-1; TRBD1 matches at 8 bases. What was sequenced was CD8+ T cells from PBMCs. This receptor was taken from a human donor in good health. The CDR3 spells CASRYTGGTEAFF. The CDR3 DNA sequence: TGTGCCAGCAGATATACAGGGGGCACTGAAGCTTTCTTT.